This T cell receptor beta chain originates from a study of shared clonotypes between healthy human individuals. Looking at the study overall: CD4 naive and CD4 memory each took three plates per donor, while CD8 naive took two and CD8 memory one.

The assay was carried out at the deep level. For sorted subsets, roughly 200 ng DNA per replicate equaled 30,000 or so T cell genomes. Sequenced by immunoSEQ multiplex PCR; TCRdb stores in-frame clones only, minus some. The table has nearly 1 million clones, 70% to 85% seen once. Germline lookup yields CDR1 SGHVS and CDR2 FNYEAQ. Between the trimmed V and J ends, which lost 0 bases and 5 bases, there was a span of 4 bases. The length of the CDR3 is 12 residues. Source material: memory CD4+ T cells sorted from blood. Subset meaning: CD45RA-negative fraction. The receptor comes from a man between 18 and 35 years old in good health. V and J are TRBV7-6 and TRBJ2-5; D is unresolved. The CDR3 DNA reads as TGTGCCAGCAGCTTAGCGTTGGAGACCCAGTACTTC. Translation: CASSLALETQYF. The full variable domain, completed using reference TRBV7-6 and TRBJ2-5, is GAGVSQSPRYKVTKRGQDVALRCDPISGHVSLYWYRQALGQGPEFLTYFNYEAQQDKSGLPNDRFSAERPEGSISTLTIQRTEQRDSAMYRCASSLALETQYFGPGTRLLVL.